The 2 T cell receptor beta chains below all came from one sample that was sequenced in a study of a mutant IDH1 vaccine in newly diagnosed glioma. Produced via immunoSEQ multiplex PCR; TCRdb's table is partial and in-frame only. Counted here are about 21,000 clones, roughly 89% occurring once; the ten biggest clones make up roughly 5%. Time point reported: week 11, during vaccination. Vaccination used 300 ug of mutant IDH1 20-mer peptide per dose, with topical imiquimod. No antigen has been assigned to these receptors. The specimen was PBMCs, collected from a glioma patient whose treatment included an IDH1 peptide vaccine. Receptor source: a woman in her 40s with glioma.

The chain joins TRBV30 to TRBJ2-1, with D perhaps TRBD2 (5 bases). The V end lost 4 bases, the J end lost 1 base, and 11 bases lay between the germline ends. Germline CDR1 is GTSNPN and CDR2 is SVGIG (reference sequence). This CDR3 spans 14 amino acids. CDR3 in amino acids: CAWTRGYSYNEQFF. The CDR3 DNA reads TGTGCCTGGACCCGGGGTTATTCCTACAATGAGCAGTTCTTC.

This chain connects TRBV6-5 to TRBJ2-7; perhaps TRBD2 as D (5 bases). CDR1 and CDR2 (germline): MNHEY, SVGAGI. V was clipped by 6 bases and J by 2 bases, with 14 bases between them. The CDR3 totals 14 residues. CDR3 residues: CASSKPGRAYEQYF. Here the CDR3 DNA reads TGTGCCAGCAGCAAACCGGGGAGAGCCTACGAGCAGTACTTC.